The rows below give T cell receptor beta chains drawn from one sample of a study of blood T cells in healthy people across ages. Each CDR3 protein gets one entry after TCRdb re-called the 5' RACE reads with MiXCR. The sample records about 720,000 distinct CDR3 sequences, approximately 25% being singletons. This sample also belongs to another study, concerning T cells of mothers and their children.

Sequenced: blood. The receptor set was obtained from a boy aged 10-17 years in good health. CDR3s leave out the opening cysteine and the closing phenylalanine or tryptophan. Each record gives: CDR3 protein, D gene, V gene. The D gene is left open where the match is weak.

ASSYSRVQETQY | NA | TRBV6-2/TRBV6-3
SASQALNTEAF | NA | TRBV20-1
ASSTPGTGEVSLH | TRBD1 | TRBV3-1
ASSQKLGTPTNEQF | NA | TRBV7-9
ASSLVGASGDNEQF | TRBD2 | TRBV7-9
SAGEDVAYEQY | NA | TRBV20-1
ASSQQTGFYGYT | TRBD1 | TRBV12-3/TRBV12-4
ASKGLNGEAF | NA | TRBV6-6
ASSLEGSPQETQY | NA | TRBV7-2
ASSMIPGTTGKAF | NA | TRBV19
SARELDFGETDTQY | NA | TRBV20-1
ASAPLAGEVTQY | TRBD2 | TRBV7-6
ASSSLNLDTEAF | NA | TRBV13
ASSPGPDYEQY | NA | TRBV6-4
ASTMRGAEAF | NA | TRBV28
ASSYLTGLSYEQY | NA | TRBV12-3/TRBV12-4
ASSSGQGGYT | TRBD1 | TRBV6-5
ASSEEAGSQETQY | NA | TRBV6-1
ASSPGGTSGISSYEQY | TRBD2 | TRBV28
ASRPTPGQGLIATNEKLF | TRBD1 | TRBV7-8
ASSQVHPANSPLH | NA | TRBV4-2
SAPSLGNYGYT | NA | TRBV20-1
ASTLTSGETYEQY | TRBD2 | TRBV6-6
SVEDRRDEQY | NA | TRBV29-1
ANSLPGRYEKLF | NA | TRBV5-6
ASSQRDRGLSTDTQY | TRBD1 | TRBV3-1
ASSLVSRAEQF | NA | TRBV5-5
ASSPYETSGYVTDTQY | TRBD2 | TRBV18
ASSYLGLAGSIAKNIQY | TRBD2 | TRBV6-2/TRBV6-3
SASGNGYA | NA | TRBV20-1
ASSVEEGGHGEKLF | NA | TRBV9
ASSLAPGFRGQETQY | NA | TRBV5-1
ASSFEAGSNTGELF | NA | TRBV7-3
ASSLFSSGADTQY | NA | TRBV14
SAEDGLGLNIQY | NA | TRBV20-1
SARLGGTDTQY | NA | TRBV20-1
ASSQDLGSQETQY | NA | TRBV14
ASSLVPGTGTFEQY | TRBD1 | TRBV6-2/TRBV6-3
ATSRDRALYNEQF | NA | TRBV15
ASSSAPGTGDAYEQY | TRBD1 | TRBV7-9
ASSRGRALNTEAF | NA | TRBV3-1
SAAHRTEQY | NA | TRBV29-1
ASSLSTAINEKLF | NA | TRBV12-3/TRBV12-4
ASSPKDGDTEAF | NA | TRBV4-1
SLRWGSSEQY | NA | TRBV20-1
ASSFVGGGQPQH | NA | TRBV12-3/TRBV12-4
ATSSPGTLQETQY | NA | TRBV15
ASSQDQGAAYNEQF | TRBD1 | TRBV3-1
ASSFRGAQAKNIQY | NA | TRBV28
ASSRTSGTAREQY | TRBD2 | TRBV28
ASSPMGESEQY | NA | TRBV7-9
ASSLNAVLSNTGELF | NA | TRBV7-2
SVPGLVAYNEQF | TRBD2 | TRBV29-1
ASSSGRDRVIYEQY | TRBD1 | TRBV5-6
ATTSGGTGGSYEQY | TRBD2 | TRBV2
ASSFRGTETQY | NA | TRBV12-3/TRBV12-4